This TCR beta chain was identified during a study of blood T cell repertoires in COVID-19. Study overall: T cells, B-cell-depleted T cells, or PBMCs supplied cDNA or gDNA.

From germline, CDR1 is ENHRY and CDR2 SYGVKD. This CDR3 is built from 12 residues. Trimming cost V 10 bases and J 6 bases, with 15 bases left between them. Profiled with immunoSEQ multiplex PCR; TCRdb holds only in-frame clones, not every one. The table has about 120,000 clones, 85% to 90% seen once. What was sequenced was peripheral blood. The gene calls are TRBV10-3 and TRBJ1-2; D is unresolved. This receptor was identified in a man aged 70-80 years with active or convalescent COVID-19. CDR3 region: CATLGMLDGYTF. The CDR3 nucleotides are TGTGCCACCCTAGGTATGTTGGATGGCTACACCTTC.